This T cell receptor beta chain was sequenced in a study of neoadjuvant anti-PD-1 for oral cavity cancer. Sequencing used immunoSEQ multiplex PCR; TCRdb keeps in-frame clones, though not all of them. The table lists just under 70,000 clones, about 88% of them singletons, with around 3.7% in the top ten. Study-level findings and limits: Pretreatment Treg/Th17 ratio correlated inversely with post-treatment tumor clonality.

To note about this clone: The antigen is undetermined.

Time point reported: after neoadjuvant nivolumab, at surgical resection. This clonotype originated in a person aged 35-80 years with oral cavity squamous cell carcinoma. The material was PBMCs, obtained after nivolumab (anti-PD-1) treatment.

CDR3 DNA: TGCAGTGCTAGACGGGACGAGCAGTACTTC. Amino acid sequence: CSARRDEQYF. This chain joins TRBV20-1 and TRBJ2-7; D gene ambiguous. Germline V CDR1 and CDR2: DFQATT, SNEGSKA (reference sequence). The CDR3 is 10 residues long. Trimming took 2 bases from V and 5 from J, leaving 4 bases between them.